This T cell receptor (beta chain) was observed in a study of OX40 agonist ivuxolimab in advanced cancers. Study background: Across the patients, intravenous ivuxolimab was delivered every 2 weeks at 0.01 to 10 mg/kg. Study-wide findings and caveats: The study found that CD8+ T cells averaged more expanded clones than CD4+. Circulating CD4+ and CD8+ T cells showed clonal expansion by week 6 at 0.1 to 3.0 mg/kg.

Sequencing was performed with immunoSEQ multiplex PCR; in TCRdb, only in-frame clones are kept and a portion is missing. Counted here are roughly 60,000 clones, approximately 90% occurring once; the ten biggest clones make up around 3.7%. V lost 7 bases and J 3 bases, leaving 13 bases between the germline ends. The CDR3 consists of 13 residues. A note on this clone: No antigen is known for it.

The source material was CD4+ or CD8+ T cells sorted from blood, sampled in a trial of the OX40 agonist ivuxolimab. The chain combines TRBV23-1 with TRBJ2-7, with TRBD2 as a possible D gene (7 bases). TRBV23-1 is assigned to the ORF class and has an uncertain function. This receptor was taken from an adult with an advanced solid tumor such as melanoma, head and neck, liver or kidney cancer. The CDR3 reads CASKEGEGYEQYF. CDR3 nucleotides: TGCGCCAGCAAAGAGGGGGAGGGCTACGAGCAGTACTTC.